Presented here are 7 T cell receptor beta chains from one specimen sequenced in a study of long-term antiretroviral therapy in people with HIV. Researchers ran immunoSEQ v3.0 at survey level. Generated by immunoSEQ multiplex PCR, the TCRdb table keeps only in-frame clones and is missing some. Of tens of thousands of clones in the sample, almost 85% are singletons; the top ten hold about 4.4%. Sample: unsorted PBMCs, taken around 3.3 years after starting antiretroviral therapy. The receptors stem from a man aged 18 to 30 with HIV.

The CDR3, as DNA: TGCGCCAGCAGCTTGGCTGGTGGGGATCGCAATCAGCCCCAGCATTTT. Protein product: CASSLAGGDRNQPQHF. J is TRBJ1-5 and V is TRBV5-1; D remains unclear. Germline V lookup: CDR1 SGHRS, CDR2 YFSETQ. V dropped 0 bases and J dropped 2 bases, with 12 bases sitting between them. This CDR3 spans 16 amino acids.

The chain has TRBV12-5 and TRBJ2-7; D gene uncertain. Trimming took 0 bases from V and 9 from J, leaving 3 bases between them. Germline CDR1 LGHNT, CDR2 FRNRAP. The CDR3 spans 10 residues. The CDR3 sequence: CASGLVGQYF. CDR3 coding DNA: TGTGCTAGTGGTTTGGTTGGGCAGTACTTC.

A few counts support this clone. The chain's CDR3 is CASSFAAERGSSYNEQFF. Here the CDR3 DNA reads TGTGCCAGCAGCTTTGCGGCGGAGAGGGGGAGCTCCTACAATGAGCAGTTCTTC. The chain uses TRBV12-1 and TRBJ2-1; the DNA was not compared with TRBD1, the D call given in the table. TRBV12-1 is a pseudogene segment. CDR3 length: 18 amino acids.

The chain is built from TRBV19 and TRBJ2-7; TRBD2 matches at 8 bases. CDR1 and CDR2 from the germline V gene are LNHDA and SQIVND (reference sequence). Unmatched junction bases numbered 12, after V lost 5 bases and J lost 6 bases. The CDR3 length is 15 residues. The CDR3, as DNA: TGTGCCAGTAGTCTACAAGCGGGAGCATATATCGAGCAGTACTTC. Protein sequence: CASSLQAGAYIEQYF.

V is TRBV12-5 and J is TRBJ2-1; perhaps D is TRBD1 or TRBD2 (5 bases each). Germline lookup yields CDR1 LGHNT and CDR2 FRNRAP. CDR3 size: 16 residues. Trimming stripped 1 base from V and 0 bases from J, with 10 bases between. The chain's CDR3 is CASGLERGSSYNEQFF. The CDR3, as DNA: TGTGCTAGTGGTTTGGAACGGGGCAGCTCCTACAATGAGCAGTTCTTC.

V is TRBV5-4 and J is TRBJ2-6; 7 bases line up with TRBD1. The CDR3 length is 18 residues. With V trimmed by 4 bases and J by 0 bases, 10 bases remained unmatched. Germline CDR1 is SGHNT and CDR2 is YYREEE (reference sequence). The DNA for the CDR3 is TGTGCCAGCAGCCCCTCGAACAGGGGCCCCTCTGGGGCCAACGTCCTGACTTTC. It codes for CASSPSNRGPSGANVLTF.

The gene calls are TRBV7-6 and TRBJ1-1; D not resolved. The V and J ends lost 8 bases and 3 bases respectively, with 16 bases between them. This CDR3 region has 14 residues. Germline V CDR1 and CDR2: SGHVS, FNYEAQ. CDR3 in DNA: TGTGCCAGCGGTACAAGAGGTCCCTACACTGAAGCTTTCTTT. Translation: CASGTRGPYTEAFF.